The rows below give T cell receptor beta chains drawn from one sample of a study of T cell responses to AZD1222 COVID-19 vaccine. The table came from immunoSEQ multiplex PCR; TCRdb's copy has only in-frame clones and leaves some out. The profile shows tens of thousands of clones, approximately 88% of them singletons. Source: peripheral blood, taken on day 0 of MenACWY control vaccination. The receptors derive from an adult in good health. CDR3s include the opening cysteine and the closing phenylalanine or tryptophan. A D gene is named only where the DNA matches it firmly. Clone size appears in some rows only: once, few, many, or a class for an expanded clone.

d_gene	abundance	v_gene	j_gene	CDR3aa	CDR3nt
TRBD2	medium-sized	TRBV27	TRBJ2-1	CASSLSLAGDNEQFF	TGTGCCAGCAGTTTATCCCTAGCGGGAGACAATGAGCAGTTCTTC
.	.	TRBV5-1	TRBJ1-1	CASSLGGGDTEAFF	TGCGCCAGCAGCTTGGGCGGGGGAGACACTGAAGCTTTCTTT
.	.	TRBV30	TRBJ1-5	CAWSGGGAGAIQPQHF	TGTGCCTGGAGTGGAGGGGGTGCAGGGGCGATTCAGCCCCAGCATTTT
.	.	TRBV28	TRBJ2-7	CASSLGGLSSYEQYF	TGTGCCAGCAGTTTAGGCGGGTTGAGCTCCTACGAGCAGTACTTC
.	.	TRBV5-1	TRBJ1-1	CASSFGGREAFF	TGCGCCAGCAGCTTTGGGGGGCGAGAAGCTTTCTTT
.	.	TRBV5-4	TRBJ1-4	CASSLGQGRNEKLFF	TGTGCCAGCAGCTTGGGCCAGGGGAGAAATGAAAAACTGTTTTTT
.	.	TRBV20-1	TRBJ2-3	CSALTEGPQYF	TGCAGTGCCCTGACAGAGGGGCCCCAGTATTTT
TRBD2	.	TRBV15	TRBJ2-3	CATVSGTSTDTQYF	TGTGCCACTGTGAGCGGGACTAGCACAGATACGCAGTATTTT
.	.	TRBV19	TRBJ1-1	CASSPRMNTEAFF	TGTGCCAGTAGTCCTCGCATGAACACTGAAGCTTTCTTT
.	.	TRBV5-4	TRBJ1-1	CASSSDTGLAEAFF	TGTGCCAGCAGCTCGGACACAGGGCTCGCTGAAGCTTTCTTT
.	.	TRBV5-1	TRBJ1-6	CASSSLQAGNSPLHF	TGCGCCAGCAGCTCCTTACAGGCAGGGAATTCACCCCTCCACTTT
.	.	TRBV19	TRBJ1-2	CAIKPQWGGYTF	TGTGCCATCAAACCCCAATGGGGCGGCTACACCTTC
TRBD2	.	TRBV6-5	TRBJ2-7	CASARTGTTNYEQYF	TGTGCCAGCGCACGGACCGGGACTACAAACTACGAGCAGTACTTC
.	.	TRBV19	TRBJ1-3	CATSQGIGNTIYF	TGTGCCACCTCACAGGGTATTGGAAACACCATATATTTT
TRBD1	.	TRBV28	TRBJ1-2	CAMYRGGYGYTF	TGTGCCATGTACAGGGGCGGCTATGGCTACACCTTC
.	.	TRBV28	TRBJ2-7	CASSFPLRGRMDYEQYF	TGTGCCAGCAGTTTTCCCCTCCGGGGGCGGATGGATTACGAGCAGTACTTC
.	.	TRBV9	TRBJ2-7	CASSVEVDSVYEQYF	TGTGCCAGCAGCGTAGAAGTCGACAGCGTCTACGAGCAGTACTTC
.	.	TRBV29-1	TRBJ2-3	CSGSRELDTQYF	TGCAGCGGCTCCAGGGAGCTAGATACGCAGTATTTT
.	.	TRBV6-5	TRBJ1-1	CASSYSGTVTEAFF	TGTGCCAGCAGTTACAGTGGGACGGTCACTGAAGCTTTCTTT
.	.	TRBV30	TRBJ2-1	CAWSLANEQFF	TGTGCCTGGAGTCTGGCGAATGAGCAGTTCTTC
TRBD2	once	TRBV28	TRBJ2-5	CASSWEGSIQETQYF	TGTGCCAGCAGTTGGGAGGGAAGCATCCAAGAGACCCAGTACTTC
.	.	TRBV4-3	TRBJ1-4	CASSQSPTGINEKLFF	TGCGCCAGCAGCCAATCACCCACGGGGATTAATGAAAAACTGTTTTTT
TRBD1	once	TRBV5-1	TRBJ2-3	CASGRQGAVAGVGDTQYF	TGCGCCAGCGGCCGACAGGGGGCCGTGGCGGGCGTGGGAGATACGCAGTATTTT
TRBD1	.	TRBV19	TRBJ2-7	CASSIRDRSEQYF	TGTGCCAGTAGTATACGGGACAGATCCGAGCAGTACTTC
.	.	TRBV27	TRBJ2-7	CASKRRPESPSYEQYF	TGTGCCAGCAAGAGGCGCCCCGAGAGCCCCTCCTACGAGCAGTACTTC
.	.	TRBV3-1/TRBV3-2	TRBJ2-7	CASTPTSGSTSYEQYF	TGTGCCAGCACCCCAACCTCAGGGTCGACGTCCTACGAGCAGTACTTC
.	.	TRBV7-9	TRBJ2-2	CASSFARAGELFF	TGTGCCAGCAGCTTTGCCAGGGCCGGGGAGCTGTTTTTT
TRBD1	.	TRBV4-2	TRBJ1-1	CASSQAYRGETEAFF	TGTGCCAGCAGCCAAGCGTACAGGGGCGAGACTGAAGCTTTCTTT
.	few	TRBV6-5	TRBJ1-5	CASSPTVNQPQHF	TGTGCCAGCAGTCCGACAGTTAATCAGCCCCAGCATTTT
.	.	TRBV7-2	TRBJ1-5	CASSLDSRQIQPQHF	TGTGCCAGCAGCTTAGATTCCCGGCAGATTCAGCCCCAGCATTTT
.	.	TRBV27	TRBJ1-5	CASSLGSNWRNQPQHF	TGTGCCAGCAGTTTGGGGTCCAATTGGCGCAATCAGCCCCAGCATTTT
.	.	TRBV19	TRBJ1-3	CASSMIDVAGNTIYF	TGTGCCAGTAGTATGATTGACGTGGCTGGAAACACCATATATTTT
TRBD1	.	TRBV7-2	TRBJ1-5	CASSSVPDRLHQNQPQHF	TGTGCCAGCAGCTCGGTACCGGACAGGCTTCATCAGAATCAGCCCCAGCATTTT
.	.	TRBV11-2	TRBJ2-7	CASSLVESYEQYF	TGTGCCAGCAGCTTAGTCGAGTCCTACGAGCAGTACTTC
TRBD1	.	TRBV7-2	TRBJ1-5	CASSPFQGAGQPQHF	TGTGCCAGCAGCCCTTTTCAGGGGGCAGGACAGCCCCAGCATTTT
TRBD1	.	TRBV30	TRBJ1-3	CATGGAIGNTIYF	TGTGCCACAGGGGGAGCCATTGGAAACACCATATATTTT
.	.	TRBV6-5	TRBJ1-5	CASSLGQLNQPQHF	TGTGCCAGCAGTCTTGGACAGTTAAATCAGCCCCAGCATTTT
TRBD2	.	TRBV6-2/TRBV6-3	TRBJ2-2	CASSYYPMTSGRTGELFF	TGTGCCAGCAGTTACTACCCGATGACTAGCGGGAGGACCGGGGAGCTGTTTTTT
TRBD1	once	TRBV24-1	TRBJ1-2	CATSDPGTGVYGYTF	TGTGCCACCAGTGATCCCGGGACAGGAGTCTATGGCTACACCTTC
.	.	TRBV6-2/TRBV6-3	TRBJ2-7	CASSPFRGLPGGNEQYF	TGTGCCAGCAGCCCCTTTCGTGGACTACCGGGGGGCAACGAGCAGTACTTC
.	.	TRBV20-1	TRBJ2-7	CSAIEGTYEQYF	TGCAGTGCTATTGAGGGTACCTACGAGCAGTACTTC
.	.	TRBV10-1	TRBJ1-1	CASSESGGRTEAFF	TGCGCCAGCAGTGAGTCGGGGGGTCGCACTGAAGCTTTCTTT